This T cell receptor (beta chain) is from a study of blood T cells in healthy people across ages (dated by TCRdb to between 2015 and 2016). Study-level background: In model experiments, template switching captured about one uniquely barcoded TCR beta cDNA molecule for every two T cells. For two donors (one aged 18 to 30 and one aged 80 or older), the study analyzed two additional independent replicas of 1 million unique cDNA reads from the same blood draw. Donors were grouped into four age groups: young (average approximately 15 years), middle-aged (about 40), aged (roughly 62) and long-lived (approximately 75). The study measured age-related changes in TCR beta repertoire diversity using deep sequencing normalized with unique cDNA molecular identifiers. To avoid experimental bias, donors of different ages were spread randomly across the sequencing lanes. Broader findings and caveats from the paper: Compared with the aged group, more naive CD4+ T cells, fewer expanded clones and increased TCR diversity were shown by the long-lived group, suggesting age selection. As age increased, observed TCR beta diversity per million T cells dropped in a roughly linear way, and a significant reduction was already evident by age about 36. Donor CMV infection status was unknown, potentially confounding age-related changes in expanded clonotypes. Since profiling was done on bulk unsorted PBMCs, naive and antigen-experienced compartments could not be conclusively compared. The percentage of naive T cells measured by flow cytometry correlated strongly with observed TCR beta diversity. Estimates of total diversity based on one million sequenced T cells were regarded as lower bounds and as underestimates.

A note on this clonotype: This receptor's antigen is unknown. No much larger clone exists at a distance of one base, and base qualities are not known.

The donors were roughly 39 Caucasian individuals from Russia, aged about 6 to 95 years, who were systemically healthy. Each donor gave ten milliliters of peripheral blood, drawn into EDTA-treated Vacutainer tubes. Ficoll-Paque density-gradient centrifugation was used to isolate PBMCs, with at least 7 million per sample. Total RNA, at least 6 micrograms per sample, was extracted from PBMCs with Trizol reagent. For every donor, an aliquot of PBMCs went through flow cytometry to measure the percentages of naive CD45RAhigh/CD27high T cells. The receptor library was made with 5' RACE. Data came from an Illumina HiSeq 2500. A second roughly 7 to 11 cycle PCR used a sample-barcoded 5' primer and a J-beta primer mix. Each TCR beta cDNA molecule received a unique molecular identifier from a template-switch 5' adaptor carrying 12 random nucleotides. Each sample yielded at least 2.5 million CDR3-containing paired-end reads. The Mint cDNA synthesis kit, primed by a TRBC-specific oligonucleotide, was used to synthesize first-strand cDNA from all RNA. Following uracil-DNA glycosylase treatment, a first 18-cycle PCR with universal primers M1SS and BC2_uni_R was performed on all cDNA. The original methods were these. For normalization, 1 million high-quality reads, each with a distinct molecular identifier, were randomly selected from each sample. Reads sharing molecular identifiers were discarded rather than binned into consensus sequences. MiTCR, with a Q25 quality threshold and the strictest error-elimination algorithm, was used for CDR3 identification, clonotype clustering and error correction. Lower-bound total TCR beta diversity was estimated with a nonparametric unseen species model using Euler transformation. The public reads were reanalyzed by TCRdb: fastp trimming at Q25, MiXCR alignment, in-frame beta chains only. Each CDR3 protein gets just one entry, which takes the most common genes and DNA from the rows behind it. Clone size and V and J calls follow TCRdb, not the original study. The sample table holds 550,000 to 700,000 distinct CDR3 sequences, of which 25% to 30% were seen once. The top ten constitute around 20% of the sample.

The sequenced sample was blood. The source of this sequence is a woman in her 70s in good health.

At the DNA level, the sequence is TGCAGCGTGCACACACAGACAAGCACAGATACGCAGTATTTT. Translated, it reads CSVHTQTSTDTQYF. The V and J genes are TRBV29-1 and TRBJ2-3; no confident D gene assignment can be made. The CDR3 numbers 14 residues from cysteine through phenylalanine. Only the CDR3 region is kept as DNA, spanning 42 bases read in frame from base 1. The junction shows trimming of 6 bases on V and 0 bases on J, plus 13 bases between the germline ends. Sequences SQVTM (CDR1) and ANQGSEA (CDR2) are obtained from the germline V gene.